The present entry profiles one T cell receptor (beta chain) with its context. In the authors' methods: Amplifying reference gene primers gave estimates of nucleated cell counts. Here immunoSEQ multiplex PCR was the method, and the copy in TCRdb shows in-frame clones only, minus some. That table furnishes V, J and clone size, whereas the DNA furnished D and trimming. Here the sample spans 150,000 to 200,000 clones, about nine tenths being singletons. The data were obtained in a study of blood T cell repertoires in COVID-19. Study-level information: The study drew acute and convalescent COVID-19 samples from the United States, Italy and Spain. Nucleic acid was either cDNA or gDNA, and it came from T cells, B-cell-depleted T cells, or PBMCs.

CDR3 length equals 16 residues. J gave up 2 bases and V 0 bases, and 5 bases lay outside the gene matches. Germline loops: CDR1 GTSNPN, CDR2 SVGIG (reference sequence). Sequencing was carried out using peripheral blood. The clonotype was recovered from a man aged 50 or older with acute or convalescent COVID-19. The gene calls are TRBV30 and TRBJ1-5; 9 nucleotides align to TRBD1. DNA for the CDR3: TGTGCCTGGAGTGTAAACAGGGGGCCTGGCAATCAGCCCCAGCATTTT. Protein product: CAWSVNRGPGNQPQHF. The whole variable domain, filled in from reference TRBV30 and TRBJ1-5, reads SQTIHQWPATLVQPVGSPLSLECTVEGTSNPNLYWYRQAAGRGLQLLFYSVGIGQISSEVPQNLSASRPQDRQFILSSKKLLLSDSGFYLCAWSVNRGPGNQPQHFGDGTRLSIL.